This T cell receptor (beta chain) is drawn from a study of post-analysis software for immune sequencing data. Study results and caveats: By F measure, strong co-clustering occurred among samples prepared in the same batch. Four or five TRBV segments were significantly more frequent in patients than in controls. TRBV5-6, TRBV5-1 and TRBV20-1 were among these segments. A significant reduction in normalized Chao1 diversity was observed in multiple sclerosis patients versus controls.

The CDR3 contains 14 residues. The germline gives CDR1 MNHEY, CDR2 SVGAGI. With 2 bases removed from V and 4 bases from J, the gap between germline ends came to 11 bases. Libraries were made from TCR beta cDNA, and they carried unique molecular identifiers. The T cell input of roughly 0.95 to 10 million gave a few hundred thousand cDNA molecules. TCRdb passed the PCR reads through MiXCR, listing each CDR3 protein once. Here the sample spans about 820,000 distinct CDR3 sequences, about 50% being singletons. Points on this clonotype: The antigen is not known.

This sequence originates from a girl aged 10 to 17 with multiple sclerosis. The specimen sequenced was blood. The genes are TRBV6-5 and TRBJ2-5; D is possibly TRBD1 (5 bases). CDR3 nucleotide sequence: TGTGCCAGCAGTTACGACAGAATCCTAGAGACCCAGTACTTC. This translates into CASSYDRILETQYF.